The 8 T cell receptor beta chains presented below share a single source sample, sequenced in a study of T cells after yellow fever vaccination. TCRdb fed the 5' RACE reads into MiXCR, producing one record per CDR3 protein. The sample yields over 100,000 distinct CDR3 sequences, roughly 8.9% seen once. The sequencing used CD8+ T cells sorted from PBMCs, collected 45 days after the yellow fever booster vaccination. The receptors were gathered from a man aged 25-45 years who received the YFV17D yellow fever vaccine.

This clonotype occurred many times. This chain uses TRBV7-2 with TRBJ2-7, with 9 bases fitting TRBD1. The CDR3 extends over 16 amino acids. The J segment lost 3 bases and the V segment lost 3 bases, leaving 9 bases of the junction unmatched. Germline V gene data show CDR1 as SGHTA and CDR2 as FQGNSA. The CDR3 nucleotides are TGTGCCAGCAGCTTCTCTTCCGGGACAGGGAACTACGAGCAGTACTTC. Amino acid sequence: CASSFSSGTGNYEQYF.

This clonotype was detected many times. This chain connects TRBV4-3 to TRBJ2-7, with no clear D. Trimming removed 3 bases at V and 2 bases at J, with 8 bases between. This CDR3 has 13 amino acids. In germline, CDR1 is LGHNA, CDR2 YSLEER. This CDR3 is CASSQTPTYEQYF. DNA of the CDR3: TGCGCCAGCAGCCAGACACCAACCTACGAGCAGTACTTC.

This clonotype was seen more than once but under ten times. V and J are TRBV14 and TRBJ1-1; D not resolved. This CDR3 is 13 amino acids long. Germline V gene sequence: CDR1 SGHDN, CDR2 FVKESK. V lost 1 base to trimming and J lost 11 bases, with 14 bases between them. The CDR3 reads CASSQVPYLGAFF. CDR3 coding DNA: TGTGCCAGCAGCCAAGTGCCCTACTTGGGTGCTTTCTTT.

This clonotype has at least ten counts. The rearrangement links TRBV4-2 to TRBJ1-5; 11 bases are a match to TRBD1. Trimming at V came to 1 base and at J to 7 bases, leaving 6 bases not matched to a gene. Germline CDR1 reads LGHNA; CDR2 reads YNFKEQ. The CDR3 runs to 16 residues. The CDR3: CASSQAGQGDIQPQHF. The CDR3 coding sequence is TGTGCCAGCAGCCAAGCGGGACAGGGGGATATCCAGCCCCAGCATTTT.

This clonotype has just a few counts. The CDR3 DNA reads as TGTGCCAGCAGCCAAGAGAGGACCGGGACTTCTTCGAACACCGGGGAGCTGTTTTTT. Encoded protein: CASSQERTGTSSNTGELFF. The chain employs TRBV4-2 and TRBJ2-2; a weak D match, TRBD2 (6 bases). Germline-derived CDR1 and CDR2 are LGHNA and YNFKEQ. Trimming removed 0 bases from V and 0 bases from J, with 17 bases in between. CDR3 length: 19 amino acids.

In this sample, this clonotype turned up many times. CDR3 in amino acids: CASSAILDSYEQYF. DNA for the CDR3: TGTGCCAGCAGCGCAATCCTGGACTCCTACGAGCAGTACTTC. V and J are TRBV7-8 and TRBJ2-7, with no clear D. Germline CDR1 and CDR2: SGHVS and FQNEAQ. The CDR3 covers 14 residues. The V end was cut by 5 bases, the J end by 0 bases, with 11 bases between.

This clonotype was seen many times. The rearrangement joins TRBV29-1 to TRBJ1-1, with a weak D call TRBD1 (6 bases). V lost 5 bases to trimming and J lost 2 bases, with 15 bases between them. The CDR3 loop spans 14 amino acids. The germline V gene has CDR1 SQVTM and CDR2 ANQGSEA. In nucleotides, the CDR3 is TGCAGCGTTACACAGGGTCGGGGCAACACTGAAGCTTTCTTT. Translating it yields CSVTQGRGNTEAFF. The whole variable domain, remainder taken from reference TRBV29-1 and TRBJ1-1, is SAVISQKPSRDICQRGTSLTIQCQVDSQVTMMFWYRQQPGQSLTLIATANQGSEATYESGFVIDKFPISRPNLTFSTLTVSNMSPEDSSIYLCSVTQGRGNTEAFFGQGTRLTVV.

This clonotype was seen at least ten times. The chain is built from TRBV9 and TRBJ2-1; 10 bases match TRBD2. This CDR3 contains 15 residues. Germline V lookup: CDR1 SGDLS, CDR2 YYNGEE. Losses at the gene ends were 6 bases for V and 2 bases for J; bases not matched to a gene: 5. CDR3 residues: CASNPLAGAYNEQFF. For the CDR3, the DNA is TGTGCCAGCAACCCTCTAGCGGGGGCCTACAATGAGCAGTTCTTC. Full variable domain (remainder filled in from reference TRBV9 and TRBJ2-1): DSGVTQTPKHLITATGQRVTLRCSPRSGDLSVYWYQQSLDQGLQFLIQYYNGEERAKGNILERFSAQQFPDLHSELNLSSLELGDSALYFCASNPLAGAYNEQFFGPGTRLTVL.